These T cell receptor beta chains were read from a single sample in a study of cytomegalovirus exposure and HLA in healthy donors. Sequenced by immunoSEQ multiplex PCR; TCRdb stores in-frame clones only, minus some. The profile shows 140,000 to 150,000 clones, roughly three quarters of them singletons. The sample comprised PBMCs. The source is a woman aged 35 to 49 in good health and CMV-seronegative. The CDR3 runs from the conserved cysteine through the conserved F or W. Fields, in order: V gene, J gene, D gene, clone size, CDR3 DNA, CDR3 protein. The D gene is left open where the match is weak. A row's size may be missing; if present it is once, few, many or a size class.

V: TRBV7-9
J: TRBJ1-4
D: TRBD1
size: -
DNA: TGTTCCAGCAGCTTAGCTGTCCGGACAGGGGGCTATGAAAAACTGTTTTTT
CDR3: CSSSLAVRTGGYEKLFF

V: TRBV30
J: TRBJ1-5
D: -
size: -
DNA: TGTGCCTGGAGTGTACGTGGTGGGGGGATTCGCAATCAGCCCCAGCATTTT
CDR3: CAWSVRGGGIRNQPQHF

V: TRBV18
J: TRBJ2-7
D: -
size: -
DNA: TGTGCCAGCTCACCATACGAGTCCTACGAGCAGTACTTC
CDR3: CASSPYESYEQYF

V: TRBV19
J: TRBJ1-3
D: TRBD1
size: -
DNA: TGTGCCAGCTCCGGACAGGCAGGAAACACCATATATTTT
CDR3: CASSGQAGNTIYF

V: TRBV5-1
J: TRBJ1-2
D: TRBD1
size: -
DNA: TGCGCCAGCAGCTATGGCGGGGGACAGGGGAAAGACTATGGCTACACCTTC
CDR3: CASSYGGGQGKDYGYTF

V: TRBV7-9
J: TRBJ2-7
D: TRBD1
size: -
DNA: TGTGCCAGCAGCTATCCTTTCGGGACAGGGAGAACCGAGCAGTACTTC
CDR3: CASSYPFGTGRTEQYF

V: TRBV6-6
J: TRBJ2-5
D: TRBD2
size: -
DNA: TGTGCCAGCAGTCCAAGGGGACTAGCGGGACAAGAGACCCAGTACTTC
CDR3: CASSPRGLAGQETQYF

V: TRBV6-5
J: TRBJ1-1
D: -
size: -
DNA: TGTGCCAGCAGTGTAGTAGTTGGTTCCACTGAAGCTTTCTTT
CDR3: CASSVVVGSTEAFF

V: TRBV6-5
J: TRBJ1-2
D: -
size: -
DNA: TGTGCCAGCAGTTACGTCTCGGGGTACTATGGCTACACCTTC
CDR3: CASSYVSGYYGYTF

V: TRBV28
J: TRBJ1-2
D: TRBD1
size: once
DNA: TGTGCCAGCAGTATTGGGACAGGGTATGGCTACACCTTC
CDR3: CASSIGTGYGYTF

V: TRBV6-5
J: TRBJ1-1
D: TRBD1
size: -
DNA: TGTGCCAGCAGTTACTCAGGCAGGGGGGATAACACTGAAGCTTTCTTT
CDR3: CASSYSGRGDNTEAFF

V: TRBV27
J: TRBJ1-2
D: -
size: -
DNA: TGTGCCAGCAGTTTATCTGGGGAGATCTATGGCTACACCTTC
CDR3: CASSLSGEIYGYTF

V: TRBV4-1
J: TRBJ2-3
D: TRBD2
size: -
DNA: TGCGCCAGCAGCTATTCTTGGGAGGGGCGGACAGATACGCAGTATTTT
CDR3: CASSYSWEGRTDTQYF

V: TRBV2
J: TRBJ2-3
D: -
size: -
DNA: TGTGCCAGCAGAGCAAACCTCGACGGAGGCACAGATACGCAGTATTTT
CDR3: CASRANLDGGTDTQYF

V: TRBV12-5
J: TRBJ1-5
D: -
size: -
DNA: TGTGCTAGTGGTTTGGAACAGAATCAGCCCCAGCATTTT
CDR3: CASGLEQNQPQHF

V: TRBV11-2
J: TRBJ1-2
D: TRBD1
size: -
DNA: TGTGCCAGCAGCTTAGGGCAGGGGGCGGACTATGGCTACACCTTC
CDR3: CASSLGQGADYGYTF

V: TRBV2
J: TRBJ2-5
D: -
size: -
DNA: TGTGCCAGCAGTGGGGACTGGGGTGACCAGTACTTC
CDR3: CASSGDWGDQYF

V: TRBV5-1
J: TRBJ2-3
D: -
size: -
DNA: TGCGCCAGCAGCTTGGGAAGGCCCGAGGGGCAGTATTTT
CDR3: CASSLGRPEGQYF

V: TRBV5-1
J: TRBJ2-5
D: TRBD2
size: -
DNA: TGCGCCAGCAGCTTGTCTTTTGGCGGGAGTAGCGAGACCCAGTACTTC
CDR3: CASSLSFGGSSETQYF

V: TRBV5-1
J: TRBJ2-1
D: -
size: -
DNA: TGCGCCAGCAGCTCACCAACAGGGACCCTTAACTACAATGAGCAGTTCTTC
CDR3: CASSSPTGTLNYNEQFF

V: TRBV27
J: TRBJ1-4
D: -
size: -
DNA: TGTGCCAGCACCTCGACAGGAGGTAATGAAAAACTGTTTTTT
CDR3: CASTSTGGNEKLFF

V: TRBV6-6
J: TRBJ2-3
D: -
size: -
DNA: TGTGCCAGCCCGACTAGAAAGACTCTTGTTCTTGATACGCAGTATTTT
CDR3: CASPTRKTLVLDTQYF

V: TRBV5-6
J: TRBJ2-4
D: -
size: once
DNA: TGTGCCAGCAGCTTGAGGATTAGGGGAAGAGACATTCAGTACTTC
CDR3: CASSLRIRGRDIQYF

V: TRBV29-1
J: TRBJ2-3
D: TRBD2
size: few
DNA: TGCAGCGTAGTACTAGCGGGTTATAGCACAGATACGCAGTATTTT
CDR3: CSVVLAGYSTDTQYF

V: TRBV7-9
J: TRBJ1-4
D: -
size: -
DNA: TGTGCCAGCAGCTCCGGACAGATTGCAACTAATGAAAAACTGTTTTTT
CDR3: CASSSGQIATNEKLFF

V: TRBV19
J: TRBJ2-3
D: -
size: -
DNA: TGTGCCAGTAGACGGGGCGGGGTTAGCACAGATACGCAGTATTTT
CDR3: CASRRGGVSTDTQYF

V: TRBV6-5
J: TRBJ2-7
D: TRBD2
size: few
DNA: TGTGCCAGCAGTTACTCTAGCGGGGCTTACGAGCAGTACTTC
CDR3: CASSYSSGAYEQYF

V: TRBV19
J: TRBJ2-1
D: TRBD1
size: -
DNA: TGTGCCAGTATGTGGGCAGGGGGCAATGAGCAGTTCTTC
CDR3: CASMWAGGNEQFF

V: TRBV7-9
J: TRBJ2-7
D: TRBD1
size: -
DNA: TGTGCCAGGATACTACTTTTGGGCAGGGGGTTCTACGAGCAGTACTTC
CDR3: CARILLLGRGFYEQYF

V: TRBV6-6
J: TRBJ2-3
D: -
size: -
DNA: TGTGCCAGCAGTTACTCCGTAGCAGGGGCAGATACGCAGTATTTT
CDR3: CASSYSVAGADTQYF

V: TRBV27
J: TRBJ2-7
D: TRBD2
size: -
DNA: TGTGCCAGCAGTTTAGTTTTGGGGGGGGAAGCCTACGAGCAGTACTTC
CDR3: CASSLVLGGEAYEQYF

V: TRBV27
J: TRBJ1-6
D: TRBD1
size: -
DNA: TGTGCCAGTACAGGACAGGGCCTCTATAATTCACCCCTCCACTTT
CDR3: CASTGQGLYNSPLHF

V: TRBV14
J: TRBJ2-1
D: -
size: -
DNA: TGTGCCAGCAGCCAAGACTATGGAGTTCGACGTGAGCAGTTCTTC
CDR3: CASSQDYGVRREQFF

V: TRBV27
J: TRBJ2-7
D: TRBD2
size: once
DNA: TGTGCCAGCAGTTCGCCACATGCGGGACTATACGAGCAGTACTTC
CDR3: CASSSPHAGLYEQYF

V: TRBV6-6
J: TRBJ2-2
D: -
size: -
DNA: TGTGCCAGCACAGACTGCCGCGGTTGCGGGGAGCTGTTTTTT
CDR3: CASTDCRGCGELFF

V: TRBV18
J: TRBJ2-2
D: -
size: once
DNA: TGTGCCAGCTCACCTTCGGGGAGATCGTATCCCGGGGAGCTGTTTTTT
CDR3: CASSPSGRSYPGELFF

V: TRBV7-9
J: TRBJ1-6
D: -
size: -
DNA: TGTGCCAGCAGCCCGCTACGACAGAGCTCCTATAATTCACCCCTCCACTTT
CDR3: CASSPLRQSSYNSPLHF